These 8 T cell receptor beta chains came from one sample sequenced in a study of OX40 agonist ivuxolimab in advanced cancers. Method: immunoSEQ multiplex PCR; TCRdb's copy keeps in-frame clones and lacks some. The table shows 98,000 or so clones, with about 85% occurring only once. Sample: CD4+ or CD8+ T cells sorted from blood, taken in a trial of the OX40 agonist ivuxolimab. The receptors shown here come from an adult with an advanced solid tumor such as melanoma, head and neck, liver or kidney cancer.

The rearrangement links TRBV7-2 to TRBJ2-2; a weak D match, TRBD1 (6 bases). Trimming left V 6 bases short and J 8 bases short, with 22 bases between. Looked up from germline, CDR1 is SGHTA and CDR2 is FQGNSA. CDR3 length equals 16 residues. The CDR3 DNA sequence: TGTGCCAGCAGACAGACGTCCCGGACAGTCCGGGGGGAGCTGTTTTTT. Translation: CASRQTSRTVRGELFF.

The genes are TRBV10-2 and TRBJ1-5, with D tentatively TRBD1 (5 bases). V shed 3 bases and J shed 1 base, with 10 bases lying between them. The germline gives CDR1 WSHSY, CDR2 SAAADI. CDR3 length: 15 amino acids. The CDR3 coding sequence is TGCGCCAGCAGTGAAATTAACAGGAGCAATCAGCCCCAGCATTTT. Its protein product is CASSEINRSNQPQHF.

CDR3 amino acids: CASSLEPGDNTEAFF. For the CDR3, the DNA is TGCGCCAGCAGCTTGGAGCCAGGGGACAACACTGAAGCTTTCTTT. This chain links TRBV5-1 with TRBJ1-1; D perhaps matches TRBD1 (6 bases). Trimming stripped 0 bases from V and 2 bases from J, with 11 bases between. The germline V gene encodes CDR1 SGHRS and CDR2 YFSETQ. The CDR3 sequence is 15 residues long.

The V call is TRBV5-6, the J call TRBJ2-2; tentatively, D is TRBD2 (5 bases). The V and J ends lost 2 bases and 5 bases respectively, with 7 bases between them. Germline values: CDR1 SGHDT, CDR2 YYEEEE. The length of the CDR3 is 13 residues. The CDR3 reads CASSLVATGELFF. In nucleotides, the CDR3 is TGTGCCAGCAGCTTAGTAGCGACCGGGGAGCTGTTTTTT.

The chain combines TRBV6-5 with TRBJ2-7; perhaps TRBD2 as D (6 bases). Germline V gene sequence: CDR1 MNHEY, CDR2 SVGAGI. V was clipped by 5 bases and J by 4 bases, with 18 bases between them. The CDR3 contains 15 residues. The CDR3 region is CASSPQAGGYYEQYF. Written as DNA, the CDR3 is TGTGCCAGCAGTCCACAAGCGGGCGGGTATTACGAGCAGTACTTC.

The V gene is TRBV28, the J gene TRBJ1-3, with D perhaps TRBD1 (6 bases). Per germline, CDR1 MDHEN and CDR2 SYDVKM. This CDR3 is 14 amino acids long. With 5 bases removed from V and 6 bases from J, the gap between germline ends came to 14 bases. CDR3 loop: CASSTSGTLNTIYF. Here the CDR3 DNA reads TGTGCCAGCAGTACATCCGGGACATTAAACACCATATATTTT.

This chain links TRBV6-1 with TRBJ2-3, with 11 bases aligning to TRBD2. Germline CDR1 reads MNHNS; CDR2 reads SASEGT. The CDR3 is 15 amino acids. V trimming: 1 base; J trimming: 6 bases; junction bases outside the gene matches: 3. The CDR3 loop is CASSEGLAGWDTQYF. DNA for the CDR3: TGTGCCAGCAGTGAAGGACTAGCGGGATGGGATACGCAGTATTTT.

In its sample, this clone was seen a few times. Other DNA sequences from this sample encode an identical CDR3 as well. The V call is TRBV5-1, the J call TRBJ1-1; D is uncertain. The CDR3 spans 14 residues. V gave up 0 bases and J gave up 3 bases, with 9 bases separating them. The V gene's germline CDR1 is SGHRS and CDR2 YFSETQ. CDR3 amino acids: CASSLGAGYTEAFF. In DNA form, the CDR3 reads TGCGCCAGCAGCTTGGGAGCTGGGTACACTGAAGCTTTCTTT.